Given below is one TCR beta chain in context. Its specificity is not known. This entry belongs to a study of T cells after yellow fever vaccination. The ends lost 6 bases at V and 3 bases at J; junction bases unmatched: 7. This CDR3 is built from 13 residues. The V gene's germline CDR1 is DFQATT and CDR2 SNEGSKA (reference sequence). For TCR, cDNA came from 5'RACE template switching, which added a universal primer site and UMIs. Via MiXCR, TCRdb re-called the 5' RACE reads, giving one row per CDR3 protein. This table has 500,000 to 650,000 distinct CDR3 sequences, about 12% appearing once. Findings and limits, study-wide: Contamination of FACS-sorted repertoires by abundant clonotypes from the bulk population could occur. Primary-vaccination clones mostly resurfaced post-booster (around 95% CD4, roughly 90% CD8).

This chain connects TRBV20-1 to TRBJ2-5; 7 bases line up with TRBD2. This clonotype originated in a man between 25 and 39 years old who received the YFV17D yellow fever vaccine. Source: PBMCs, taken on the day of the yellow fever booster vaccination. CDR3 DNA: TGCAGTGCGGAAGGAGCGGGAAAAGAGACCCAGTACTTC. It yields the protein CSAEGAGKETQYF.